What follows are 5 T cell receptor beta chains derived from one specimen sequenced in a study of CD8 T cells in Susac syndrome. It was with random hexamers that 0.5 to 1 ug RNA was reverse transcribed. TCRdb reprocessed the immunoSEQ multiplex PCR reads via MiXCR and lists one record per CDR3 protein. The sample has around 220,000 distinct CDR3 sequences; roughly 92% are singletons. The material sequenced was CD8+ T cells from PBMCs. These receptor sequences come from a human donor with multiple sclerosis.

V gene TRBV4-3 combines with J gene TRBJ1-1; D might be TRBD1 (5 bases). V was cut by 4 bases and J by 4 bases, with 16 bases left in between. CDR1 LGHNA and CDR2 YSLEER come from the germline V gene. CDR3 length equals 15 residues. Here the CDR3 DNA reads TGCGCCAGCAGCCCTACGGTTGGGGGGGGCACTGAAGCTTTCTTT. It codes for CASSPTVGGGTEAFF.

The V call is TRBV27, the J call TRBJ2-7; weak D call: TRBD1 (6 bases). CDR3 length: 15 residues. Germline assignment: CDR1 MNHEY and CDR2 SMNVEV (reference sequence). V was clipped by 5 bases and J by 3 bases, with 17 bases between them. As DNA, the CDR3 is TGTGCCAGCAGTCCCAGACAGGATAGCAGCTACGAGCAGTACTTC. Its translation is CASSPRQDSSYEQYF.

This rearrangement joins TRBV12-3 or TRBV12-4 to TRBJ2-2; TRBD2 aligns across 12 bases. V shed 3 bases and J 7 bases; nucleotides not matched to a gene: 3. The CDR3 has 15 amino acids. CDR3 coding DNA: TGTGCCAGCAGTTTCCGACTAGCGGGAGTCGGGGAGCTGTTTTTT. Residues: CASSFRLAGVGELFF.

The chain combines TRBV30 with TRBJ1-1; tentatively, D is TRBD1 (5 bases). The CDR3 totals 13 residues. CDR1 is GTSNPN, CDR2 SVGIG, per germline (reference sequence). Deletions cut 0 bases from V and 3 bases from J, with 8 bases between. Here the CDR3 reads CAWSVLGDTEAFF. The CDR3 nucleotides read TGTGCCTGGAGTGTACTGGGGGACACTGAAGCTTTCTTT.

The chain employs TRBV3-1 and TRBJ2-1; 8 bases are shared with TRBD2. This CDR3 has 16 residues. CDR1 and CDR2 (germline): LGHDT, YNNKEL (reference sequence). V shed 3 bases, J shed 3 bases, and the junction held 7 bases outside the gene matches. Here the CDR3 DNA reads TGTGCCAGCAGCCACCCTGGCGGGGGGATCTACAATGAGCAGTTCTTC. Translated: CASSHPGGGIYNEQFF.